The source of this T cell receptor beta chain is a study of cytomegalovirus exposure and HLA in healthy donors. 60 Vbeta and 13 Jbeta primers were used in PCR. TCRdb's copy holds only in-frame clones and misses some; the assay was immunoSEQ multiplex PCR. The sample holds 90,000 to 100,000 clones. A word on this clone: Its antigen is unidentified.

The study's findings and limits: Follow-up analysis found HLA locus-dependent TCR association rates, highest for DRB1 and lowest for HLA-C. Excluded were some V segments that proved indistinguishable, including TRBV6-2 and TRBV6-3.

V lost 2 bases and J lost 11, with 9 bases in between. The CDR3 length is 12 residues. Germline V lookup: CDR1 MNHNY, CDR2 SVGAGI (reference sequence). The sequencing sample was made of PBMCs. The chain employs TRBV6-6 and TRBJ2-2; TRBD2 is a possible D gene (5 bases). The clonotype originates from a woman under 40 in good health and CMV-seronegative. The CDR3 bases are TGTGCCAGCAGTTACGGGGAGAGAGAGCTGTTTTTT. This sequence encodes CASSYGERELFF.